The 3 T cell receptor beta chains listed next were all sequenced from one sample in a study of blood T cell repertoires in COVID-19. Data came from immunoSEQ multiplex PCR; TCRdb stores just in-frame clones and leaves some out. The table includes about 220,000 clones, approximately 86% detected once. The sequencing input was PBMCs or T cells enriched from blood (not recorded which). The receptors come from a young woman with acute COVID-19.

The genes are TRBV3-1 (or the pseudogene TRBV3-2) and TRBJ1-4; weak D call: TRBD1 (5 bases). V dropped 5 bases and J dropped 7 bases, with 8 bases sitting between them. CDR1 LGHDT and CDR2 YNNKEL come from the germline V gene (reference sequence). There are 12 residues in the CDR3. The CDR3 protein is CASSSGPEKLFF. CDR3 nucleotides: TGTGCCAGCAGCTCAGGGCCTGAAAAACTGTTTTTT.

The chain links TRBV7-9 to TRBJ1-5; D gene ambiguous. The germline V gene encodes CDR1 SEHNR and CDR2 FQNEAQ (reference sequence). V dropped 7 bases and J dropped 0 bases, with 10 bases sitting between them. The CDR3 runs to 14 residues. CDR3 residues: CASTPGYSNQPQHF. The CDR3, as DNA: TGTGCCAGCACCCCCGGGTATAGCAATCAGCCCCAGCATTTT.

Concerning this clone: This sample also contains other DNA sequences that code for the same CDR3. The V call is TRBV19, the J call TRBJ2-7; 9 bases fit TRBD1. The junction had 5 bases not matched to a gene; V was cut back by 5 bases and J by 3 bases. This CDR3 is built from 14 residues. CDR1 and CDR2 from the germline V gene are LNHDA and SQIVND (reference sequence). Written as DNA, the CDR3 is TGTGCCAGTAGTCCAGGGACAGGGAACTACGAGCAGTACTTC. Its protein product is CASSPGTGNYEQYF. The full variable domain, with the rest looked up from reference TRBV19 and TRBJ2-7, is DGGITQSPKYLFRKEGQNVTLSCEQNLNHDAMYWYRQDPGQGLRLIYYSQIVNDFQKGDIAEGYSVSREKKESFPLTVTSAQKNPTAFYLCASSPGTGNYEQYFGPGTRLTVT.